These 28 T cell receptor beta chains originate from one sample sequenced in a study of blood T cell repertoires in COVID-19. Profiling relied on immunoSEQ multiplex PCR, and the TCRdb table lists in-frame clones only, not all of them. Seen here are about 140,000 clones, 80% observed once, and the top ten hold 3.5%. The material sequenced was peripheral blood. The receptors shown here come from an older man who had recovered from COVID-19.

J is TRBJ2-7 and V is TRBV30, with D possibly matching TRBD2 (5 bases). Trimming pared 0 bases from V and 6 bases from J, leaving 15 bases between. Germline loops: CDR1 GTSNPN, CDR2 SVGIG (reference sequence). The CDR3 is made up of 14 amino acids. The CDR3 DNA is TGTGCCTGGAGTGTAAATATCTGGGAGTCCGAGCAGTACTTC. Amino acid sequence: CAWSVNIWESEQYF.

This clone appeared a few times. J is TRBJ1-1 and V is TRBV18, with 7 bases lining up with TRBD1. CDR1 and CDR2 from the germline V gene are KGHSH and LQKENI. The J segment lost 0 bases and the V segment lost 4 bases, leaving 5 bases of the junction unmatched. The CDR3 sequence is 15 residues long. CDR3 bases: TGTGCCAGCTCACTGACGACAGGGATGAACACTGAAGCTTTCTTT. The encoded protein is CASSLTTGMNTEAFF.

V and J are TRBV6-4 and TRBJ1-3; a weak D match, TRBD1 (5 bases). The germline V gene has CDR1 MRHNA and CDR2 SNTAGT. CDR3 length equals 15 residues. The ends were cut back, 3 bases at V and 1 base at J, with 10 bases in the middle. CDR3 sequence (DNA): TGTGCCAGCAGTGATCCCGACAGATCTGGAAACACCATATATTTT. This gives the protein CASSDPDRSGNTIYF.

The V and J genes are TRBV7-8 and TRBJ2-1; D not certain. Germline V gene lookup returns CDR1 SGHVS and CDR2 FQNEAQ. This CDR3 contains 13 residues. Trimming left V 3 bases short and J 7 bases short, with 10 bases between. CDR3 coding DNA: TGTGCCAGCAGCTTTCTGGCGCGGAATGAGCAGTTCTTC. This encodes CASSFLARNEQFF.

The gene calls are TRBV27 and TRBJ2-7, with 9 bases lining up with TRBD2. Germline V gene lookup returns CDR1 MNHEY and CDR2 SMNVEV (reference sequence). V dropped 4 bases and J dropped 0; count of bases not matched to a gene: 7. CDR3 length: 16 amino acids. DNA of the CDR3: TGTGCCAGCAGTTCAGTTAGCGGGAGCCTCTCCTACGAGCAGTACTTC. Translated, it gives CASSSVSGSLSYEQYF.

The chain has TRBV18 and TRBJ1-3; D is uncertain. The V end lost 3 bases, the J end lost 2 bases, and 11 bases lay between the germline ends. Germline values: CDR1 KGHSH, CDR2 LQKENI. CDR3 length equals 15 residues. The CDR3, as DNA: TGTGCCAGCTCACCCACCCCGGGTACTGGAAACACCATATATTTT. Amino acid sequence: CASSPTPGTGNTIYF.

V and J are TRBV28 and TRBJ2-7; 9 bases are shared with TRBD1. The J segment lost 4 bases and the V segment lost 6 bases, leaving 7 bases of the junction unmatched. The CDR3 spans 14 residues. CDR1 and CDR2 from the germline V gene are MDHEN and SYDVKM. The CDR3 sequence is CASRRTGEVYEQYF. The CDR3 DNA sequence: TGTGCCAGCAGGAGGACAGGGGAGGTATACGAGCAGTACTTC.

The gene calls are TRBV10-2 and TRBJ2-5, with TRBD2 identical over 13 bases. Germline V gene data show CDR1 as WSHSY and CDR2 as SAAADI. This CDR3 has 15 amino acids. With 7 bases clipped from V and 5 bases from J, the junction kept 7 bases outside the gene matches. This chain's CDR3 is CASKLAGGPLETQYF. CDR3 nucleotides: TGCGCCAGCAAACTAGCGGGAGGGCCCCTGGAGACCCAGTACTTC.

The chain uses TRBV7-2 and TRBJ2-4; 7 nucleotides align to TRBD2. Trimming at V came to 4 bases and at J to 9 bases, leaving 12 bases not matched to a gene. Germline values: CDR1 SGHTA, CDR2 FQGNSA. There are 15 residues in the CDR3. The CDR3 is CASSSRLAGGGIQYF. Written as DNA, the CDR3 is TGTGCCAGCAGCTCCCGACTAGCCGGTGGGGGCATTCAGTACTTC.

The J gene is TRBJ2-3, the V gene TRBV5-1; TRBD2 aligns across 12 bases. This CDR3 region has 17 residues. Unmatched junction bases numbered 9, after V lost 4 bases and J lost 3 bases. Germline V CDR1 and CDR2: SGHRS, YFSETQ. CDR3 region: CASSGGSSGRGTDTQYF. CDR3 bases: TGCGCCAGCAGCGGCGGCTCTAGCGGGAGGGGAACAGATACGCAGTATTTT.

In this sample, this clone turned up a few times. This chain connects TRBV12-3 or TRBV12-4 to TRBJ2-5; a weak D match, TRBD1 (5 bases). The CDR3 loop spans 13 amino acids. V dropped 6 bases and J dropped 7 bases, with 15 bases sitting between them. CDR3 sequence: CASSLGATRTQYF. The CDR3 DNA reads TGTGCCAGCAGCCTTGGGGCCACCCGGACCCAGTACTTC.

The rearrangement joins TRBV30 to TRBJ2-7; D might be TRBD1 (6 bases). Germline loops: CDR1 GTSNPN, CDR2 SVGIG (reference sequence). This CDR3 is 12 amino acids long. V lost 1 base to trimming and J lost 4 bases, with 8 bases between them. CDR3 DNA: TGTGCCTGGAGTGAGGGGGTGTACGAGCAGTACTTC. Its translation: CAWSEGVYEQYF.

The chain combines TRBV7-9 with TRBJ1-4; D unclear. Germline V CDR1 and CDR2: SEHNR, FQNEAQ (reference sequence). V gave up 3 bases and J gave up 4 bases, with 12 bases separating them. The CDR3 is made up of 15 amino acids. The CDR3 loop is CASSFGDRINEKLFF. The CDR3 nucleotides are TGTGCCAGCAGCTTCGGGGATCGGATTAATGAAAAACTGTTTTTT. The whole variable domain, remainder taken from reference TRBV7-9 and TRBJ1-4, is DTGVSQNPRHKITKRGQNVTFRCDPISEHNRLYWYRQTLGQGPEFLTYFQNEAQLEKSRLLSDRFSAERPKGSFSTLEIQRTEQGDSAMYLCASSFGDRINEKLFFGSGTQLSVL.

V usage is TRBV27 and J usage is TRBJ2-3; 7 nucleotides align to TRBD2. The ends lost 3 bases at V and 8 bases at J; junction bases unmatched: 5. CDR3 length: 13 amino acids. Per the germline V gene, CDR1 is MNHEY and CDR2 is SMNVEV (reference sequence). The CDR3 DNA reads as TGTGCCAGCAGTTTGGCTAGCGGTAGTACGCAGTATTTT. Protein: CASSLASGSTQYF.

This clone was seen more than once but under ten times. The chain employs TRBV4-2 and TRBJ2-7; TRBD1 might be the D (5 bases). The CDR3 contains 16 residues. The V gene lost 0 bases and the J gene lost 2 bases, with 14 bases spanning the gap. The germline CDR1 and CDR2 sequences are LGHNA and YNFKEQ. The CDR3 DNA reads as TGTGCCAGCAGCCAAGATGGAGCAGGGTCCCCCTACGAGCAGTACTTC. This gives the protein CASSQDGAGSPYEQYF.

The chain has TRBV7-2 and TRBJ2-5; D unresolved. Germline values: CDR1 SGHTA, CDR2 FQGNSA. This CDR3 is 12 amino acids long. Between the trimmed V and J ends, which lost 0 bases and 4 bases, there was a span of 3 bases. The CDR3 reads CASSLAGETQYF. CDR3 sequence (DNA): TGTGCCAGCAGCTTAGCCGGAGAGACCCAGTACTTC.

The chain couples TRBV5-4 to TRBJ1-2; 9 bases map to TRBD1. Germline-derived CDR1 and CDR2 are SGHNT and YYREEE (reference sequence). The CDR3 is 15 residues long. V dropped 0 bases and J dropped 7; count of bases not matched to a gene: 7. Here the CDR3 DNA reads TGTGCCAGCAGCTTGGGGGACAGGGACATGGTTGGCTACACCTTC. It specifies CASSLGDRDMVGYTF.

This sequence joins TRBV4-1 and TRBJ1-1; 11 nucleotides match TRBD1. The V and J ends lost 3 bases and 6 bases, in that order; junction bases with no gene match: 9. Germline V gives CDR1 MGHRA, CDR2 YSYEKL. The CDR3 has 16 residues. The CDR3 spells CASSHVNGQGAPEAFF. In DNA, the CDR3 is TGCGCCAGCAGCCACGTTAATGGACAGGGGGCACCTGAAGCTTTCTTT.

V and J are TRBV5-6 and TRBJ2-7; 9 bases align to TRBD1. The CDR3 sequence is 13 residues long. After removal of 7 bases from V and 3 bases from J, the junction contained 5 bases not matched to a gene. In germline, CDR1 is SGHDT, CDR2 YYEEEE. CDR3 nucleotide sequence: TGTGCCAGCGGAAGACAGGGGGGCTACGAGCAGTACTTC. Translating gives CASGRQGGYEQYF.

The chain is built from TRBV24-1 and TRBJ2-2, with 12 bases lining up with TRBD1. The length of the CDR3 is 14 residues. Germline assignment: CDR1 KGHDR and CDR2 SFDVKD. Germline trimming cut 5 bases from V and 9 bases from J; bases unmatched to any gene: 3. CDR3 protein: CATSAGQGARELFF. The CDR3 DNA reads TGTGCCACCAGTGCGGGACAGGGGGCTCGGGAGCTGTTTTTT.

The chain employs TRBV7-2 and TRBJ1-4; possible D gene TRBD1, 6 bases. The CDR3 has 16 amino acids. Germline CDR1 and CDR2: SGHTA and FQGNSA. Trimming pared 1 base from V and 0 bases from J, leaving 9 bases between. The DNA of the CDR3 is TGTGCCAGCAGCTTAGACAGGGAATCAACTAATGAAAAACTGTTTTTT. Translated: CASSLDRESTNEKLFF.

This clone came up a few times. The chain has TRBV11-2 and TRBJ1-6, with D unresolved. Germline V gene data show CDR1 as SGHAT and CDR2 as FQNNGV. The length of the CDR3 is 15 residues. V gave up 1 base and J gave up 8 bases, with 12 bases separating them. The CDR3 region is CASSLAAGKYSPLHF. CDR3 sequence (DNA): TGTGCCAGCAGCTTAGCGGCGGGAAAGTATTCACCCCTCCACTTT.

This chain joins TRBV25-1 and TRBJ1-1; 7 bases are shared with TRBD1. CDR1 and CDR2 (germline): MGHDK, SYGVNS. The junction had 5 bases not matched to a gene; V was cut back by 2 bases and J by 5 bases. This CDR3 is 14 amino acids long. Written as DNA, the CDR3 is TGTGCCAGCAGTGAAAAGGGGGCAGGGACTGAAGCTTTCTTT. It encodes CASSEKGAGTEAFF.

This clone was counted once. The J gene is TRBJ2-7, the V gene TRBV12-3 or TRBV12-4, with D possibly being TRBD2 (6 bases). The CDR3 length is 13 residues. V was shortened by 1 base and J by 5 bases, with 9 bases between the two germline ends. CDR3 in amino acids: CASSLVGGDEQYF. The CDR3 coding sequence is TGTGCCAGCAGTTTAGTTGGAGGGGACGAGCAGTACTTC.

V is TRBV4-3 and J is TRBJ1-2; possible D gene TRBD1, 5 bases. CDR3 length: 13 residues. Germline lookup yields CDR1 LGHNA and CDR2 YSLEER. V shed 1 base and J shed 4 bases, with 7 bases lying between them. The CDR3 DNA sequence: TGCGCCAGCAGCCAAGTCCAGGGCTATGGCTACACCTTC. This sequence encodes CASSQVQGYGYTF.

The V and J genes are TRBV14 and TRBJ2-2, with 7 bases lining up with TRBD1. With V trimmed by 8 bases and J by 6 bases, 15 bases remained unmatched. This CDR3 contains 16 residues. Germline values: CDR1 SGHDN, CDR2 FVKESK. The CDR3 region has the DNA TGTGCCAGCGGAAGCTCGACAGGGAGAGGGGCCGGGGAGCTGTTTTTT. As protein: CASGSSTGRGAGELFF.

This clone is a singleton in its sample. V is TRBV10-3 and J is TRBJ2-1; D gene ambiguous. V was shortened by 0 bases and J by 7 bases, with 7 bases between the two germline ends. CDR3 length: 13 residues. Germline CDR1 is ENHRY and CDR2 is SYGVKD. The CDR3 loop is CAISESGANEQFF. The CDR3 nucleotides are TGTGCCATCAGTGAGTCGGGCGCTAATGAGCAGTTCTTC.

V usage is TRBV11-2 and J usage is TRBJ2-1; possibly TRBD2 for D (5 bases). In germline, CDR1 is SGHAT, CDR2 FQNNGV. Deletions cut 4 bases from V and 6 bases from J, with 7 bases between. CDR3 length: 12 residues. The CDR3 DNA reads as TGTGCCAGCAGCTCAACTAGCAATGAGCAGTTCTTC. Its translation is CASSSTSNEQFF.